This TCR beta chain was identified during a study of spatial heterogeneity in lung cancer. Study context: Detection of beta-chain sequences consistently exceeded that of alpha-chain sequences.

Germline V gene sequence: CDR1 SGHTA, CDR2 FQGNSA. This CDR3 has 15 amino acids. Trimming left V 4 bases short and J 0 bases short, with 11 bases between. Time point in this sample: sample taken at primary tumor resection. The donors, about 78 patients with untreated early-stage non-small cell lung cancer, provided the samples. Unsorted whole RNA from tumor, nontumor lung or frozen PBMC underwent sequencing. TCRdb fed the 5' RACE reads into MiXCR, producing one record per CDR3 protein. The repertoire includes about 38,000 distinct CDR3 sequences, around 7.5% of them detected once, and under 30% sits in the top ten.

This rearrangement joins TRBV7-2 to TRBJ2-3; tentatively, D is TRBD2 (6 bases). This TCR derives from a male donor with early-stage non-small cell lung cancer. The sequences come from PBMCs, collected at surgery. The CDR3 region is CASSSNAGSTDTQYF. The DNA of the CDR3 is TGTGCCAGCAGCTCCAATGCGGGGAGCACAGATACGCAGTATTTT.